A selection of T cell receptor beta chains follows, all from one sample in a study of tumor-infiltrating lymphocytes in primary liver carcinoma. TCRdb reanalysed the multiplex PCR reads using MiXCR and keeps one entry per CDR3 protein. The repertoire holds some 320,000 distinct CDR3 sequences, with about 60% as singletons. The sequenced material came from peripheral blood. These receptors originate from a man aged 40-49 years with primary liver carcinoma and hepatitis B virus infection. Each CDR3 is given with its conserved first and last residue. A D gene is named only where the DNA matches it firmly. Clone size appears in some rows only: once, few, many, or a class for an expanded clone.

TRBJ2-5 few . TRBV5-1 TGCGCCAGCAGTTTGGCTTTGGGCGAAGGGGAGACCCAGTACTTC CASSLALGEGETQYF
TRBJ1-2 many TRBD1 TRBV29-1 TGCAGCGCTCTCCCGGACAGGGGCGGGATCTATGGCTACACCTTC CSALPDRGGIYGYTF
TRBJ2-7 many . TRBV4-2 TGTGCCAGCAGCCAAGATTTGGGGGCGCGGAGCTCCTACGAGCAGTACTTC CASSQDLGARSSYEQYF
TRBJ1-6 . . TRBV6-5 TGTGCCAGCGGAAACAGCCGGTCCCCCGCTAATAATTCACCCCTCCACTTT CASGNSRSPANNSPLHF
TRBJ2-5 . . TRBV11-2 TGTGCCAGCAGCTTACATGAAAGCCAAGAGACCCAGTACTTC CASSLHESQETQYF
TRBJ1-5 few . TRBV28 TGTGCCAGCAAACTGGCAGGGAGCAATCAGCCCCAGCATTTT CASKLAGSNQPQHF
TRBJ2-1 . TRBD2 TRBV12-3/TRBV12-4 TGTGCCAGCAGTCCCTCTAGCGGGAGTCTCTACAATGAGCACTTCTTC CASSPSSGSLYNEHFF
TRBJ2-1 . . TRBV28 TGTGCCAGCAGTTCCTTGGGGGCGGGTTTCTACAATGAGCAGTTCTTC CASSSLGAGFYNEQFF
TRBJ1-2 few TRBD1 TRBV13 TGTGCCAGCAGCACGGGACAGGGGGCTTATGGCTACACCTTC CASSTGQGAYGYTF
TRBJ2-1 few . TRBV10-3 TGTGCCACCAGGACTGTTCTCGGTGAGCAGTTCTTC CATRTVLGEQFF
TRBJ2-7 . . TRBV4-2 TGTGCCAGCAGCCGAGAGGCCCACGAGCTGTACTTC CASSREAHELYF
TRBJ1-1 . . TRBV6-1 TGTGCCAGCAGTGATGGTAGGAACATTGAAGCTCTCTTT CASSDGRNIEALF
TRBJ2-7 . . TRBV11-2 TGTGTCAGTAGCTTAGATCCCGACCGGGGCGAGCGGTACTTC CVSSLDPDRGERYF
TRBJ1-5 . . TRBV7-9 TGTGCCAGCAGCTTTGGGTCTTCCTTGAACCAGCCCCAGCATTTT CASSFGSSLNQPQHF
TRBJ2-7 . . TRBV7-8 TGTGCCAGCAGCTTCCGGGACTCGGGAGCCTACGAGCAGTACTTC CASSFRDSGAYEQYF
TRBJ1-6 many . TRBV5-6 TGTGCCAGCGCGGGACCGGCTGGTTCACCCCTCCACTTT CASAGPAGSPLHF
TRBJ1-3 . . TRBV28 TGTGCCAGCAGTCCCCTCAGAAACACCATATATTTT CASSPLRNTIYF
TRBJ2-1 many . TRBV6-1 TGTGCCAGCAAGGTGGGGATGGCGGGAAACGTCTGGCTCGATGAGCAGTTCTTC CASKVGMAGNVWLDEQFF
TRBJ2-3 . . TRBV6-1 TGTGCCAGCAGACACACAGATACGCGGTATTTT CASRHTDTRYF
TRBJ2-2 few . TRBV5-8 TGTGCCAGCGGGCCGCGGACCGGGGAGCTGTTTTTT CASGPRTGELFF
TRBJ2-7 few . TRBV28 TGTGCCAGCAGTTTGATCGGGTTCGAGCAGTACTTC CASSLIGFEQYF
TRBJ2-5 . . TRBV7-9 TGTGCCAGAAGCTTAGGCCAGCTCGAAGAGACCCAGTACTTC CARSLGQLEETQYF
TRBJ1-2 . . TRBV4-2 TGTGCCAGCAGCCAAGGACAGGCCGTCACTAACTGTGGCTACATCTTC CASSQGQAVTNCGYIF
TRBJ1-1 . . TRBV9 TGTGCCAGCAGCGCAGGGGTGAGCACTGAAGCTTTCTTT CASSAGVSTEAFF
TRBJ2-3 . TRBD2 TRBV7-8 TGTGCCAGCAGCTTGGGGTGCGGCGGGAGAGCCCCAGATACGCAGTATTTT CASSLGCGGRAPDTQYF
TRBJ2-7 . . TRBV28 TGTGCCAGCAGCGGACAGAGATCCTACTTC CASSGQRSYF
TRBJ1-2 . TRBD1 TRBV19 TGTGCCAGTAGTAGACGGACAGGGGGCTATGGCTACACCTTC CASSRRTGGYGYTF
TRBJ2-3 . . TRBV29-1 TGCAGCATGGGGGGAATTTTCACAGATACGCAGTATTTT CSMGGIFTDTQYF
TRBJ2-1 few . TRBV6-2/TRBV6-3 TGTGCCAGCAGTTACGTCGGACAAACTAGTCCAAAGCAGTTCTTC CASSYVGQTSPKQFF
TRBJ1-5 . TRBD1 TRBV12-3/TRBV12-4 TGTGCCAGCAGCCCTACCGACAGGGCCCAGCCCCAGCATTTT CASSPTDRAQPQHF
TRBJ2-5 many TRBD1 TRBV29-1 TGCAGCGTTCGTTCCGGGACAGGGGGAGAGACCCAGTACTTC CSVRSGTGGETQYF
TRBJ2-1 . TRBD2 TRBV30 TGTGCCTGGGATGGGGACCCTAGCGGGGCTAACAATGAGCAGTTCTTC CAWDGDPSGANNEQFF
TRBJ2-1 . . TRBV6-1 TGTGCCAGCAGTGAAGCGGCTAGCTCCTACGAGCAGTTCTTC CASSEAASSYEQFF
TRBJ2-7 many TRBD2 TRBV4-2 TGTGCCAGCAGCCAAGAAACTAGCGGGATCTACGAGCAGTACTTC CASSQETSGIYEQYF
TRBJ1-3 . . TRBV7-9 TGTGCCAGCAGCTTAGAAGACTCTGGAAACACCATATATTTT CASSLEDSGNTIYF
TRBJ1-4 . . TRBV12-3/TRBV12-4 TGTGTCAGCAGTTCCTCCGGGACAGAAAAACTGTTTTTT CVSSSSGTEKLFF
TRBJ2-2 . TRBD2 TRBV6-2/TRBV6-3 TGTGCCAGCAGTCAGACTAGCGGGAGGACCGGGGAGCTGTTTTTT CASSQTSGRTGELFF
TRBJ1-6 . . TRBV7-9 TGTGCCAGCAGCTTATTCACATGGGGCAATTCACCCCTCCACTTT CASSLFTWGNSPLHF
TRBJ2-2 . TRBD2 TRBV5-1 TGCGCCAGCAGCCAAGCGGGAGCGAACACCGGGGAGCTGTTTTTT CASSQAGANTGELFF
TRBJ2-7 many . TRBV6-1 TGTGCCAGCCGGTCTTCGACGGTTTCCTACGAGCAGTACTTC CASRSSTVSYEQYF
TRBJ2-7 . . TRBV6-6 TGTGCCAGTAGTTGGGGCGGCACGAGCTCCTACGAGCAGTACTTC CASSWGGTSSYEQYF
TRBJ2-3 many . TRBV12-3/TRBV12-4 TGTGCCAGCAGCCGTGGGTATACGCAGTATTTT CASSRGYTQYF
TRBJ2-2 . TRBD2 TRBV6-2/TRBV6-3 TGTGCCAGCAGTTACACTAGCGGGAGGGCCGACACCGGGGAGCTGTTTTTT CASSYTSGRADTGELFF
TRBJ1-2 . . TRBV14 TGTGCCAGCAGCCAAGATCGTCTCGCGGGCACTAGATACACCTTC CASSQDRLAGTRYTF
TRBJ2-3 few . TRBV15 TGTGCCACCAGCAGAGAGAGTAGTTCGGATACGCAGTATTTT CATSRESSSDTQYF